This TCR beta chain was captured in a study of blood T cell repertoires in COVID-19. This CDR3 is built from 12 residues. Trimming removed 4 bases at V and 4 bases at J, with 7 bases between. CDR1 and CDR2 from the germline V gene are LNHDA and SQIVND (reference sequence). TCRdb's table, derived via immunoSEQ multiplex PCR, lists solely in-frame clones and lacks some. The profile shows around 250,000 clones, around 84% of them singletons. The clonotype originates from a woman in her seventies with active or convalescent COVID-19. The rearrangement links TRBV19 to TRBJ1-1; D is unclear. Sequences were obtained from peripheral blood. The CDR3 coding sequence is TGTGCCAGTAGTAATTCTATCACTGAAGCTTTCTTT. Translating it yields CASSNSITEAFF. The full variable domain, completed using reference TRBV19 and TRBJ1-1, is DGGITQSPKYLFRKEGQNVTLSCEQNLNHDAMYWYRQDPGQGLRLIYYSQIVNDFQKGDIAEGYSVSREKKESFPLTVTSAQKNPTAFYLCASSNSITEAFFGQGTRLTVV.